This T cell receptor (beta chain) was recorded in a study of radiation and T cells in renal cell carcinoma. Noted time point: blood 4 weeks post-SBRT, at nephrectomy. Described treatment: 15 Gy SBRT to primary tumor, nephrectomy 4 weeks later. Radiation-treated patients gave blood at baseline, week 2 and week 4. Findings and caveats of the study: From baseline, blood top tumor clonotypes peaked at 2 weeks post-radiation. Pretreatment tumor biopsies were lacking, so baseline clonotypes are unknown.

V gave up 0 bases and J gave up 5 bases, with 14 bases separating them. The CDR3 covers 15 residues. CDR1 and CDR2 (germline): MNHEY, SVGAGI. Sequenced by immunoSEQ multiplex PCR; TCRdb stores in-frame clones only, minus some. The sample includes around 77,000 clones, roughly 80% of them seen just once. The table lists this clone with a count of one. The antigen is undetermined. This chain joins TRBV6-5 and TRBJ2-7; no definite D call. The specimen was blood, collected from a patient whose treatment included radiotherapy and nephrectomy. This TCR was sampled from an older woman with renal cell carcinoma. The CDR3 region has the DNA TGTGCCAGCAGTTACTCCGGGCCCCTCGCAGACGAGCAGTACTTC. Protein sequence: CASSYSGPLADEQYF.